This TCR beta chain was captured by sequencing in a study of OX40 agonist ivuxolimab in advanced cancers. As for the study more broadly: Ivuxolimab was an agonistic, fully human IgG2 monoclonal antibody directed against OX40 (CD134), a costimulatory receptor. Intravenous ivuxolimab was administered to patients every 2 weeks at six dose levels: 0.01, 0.1, 0.3, 1.5, 3 and 10 mg/kg. Patients were allowed to have had prior anti-PD-1, anti-PD-L1 or anti-CTLA-4 therapy, and 30% to 40% of the dose-escalation patients had previously received checkpoint inhibitors. Of the roughly 50 dose-escalation patients, hepatocellular carcinoma was present in approximately 20, melanoma in approximately 15, renal cell carcinoma in 9 and head and neck cancer in 9. Peripheral TCRbeta sequencing was intended to test whether TCR sequence diversity was altered and clonal T-cell expansion was caused by ivuxolimab. A male proportion of roughly 85% and a mean age of around 60 years, ranging from about 20 to 80, were recorded for the dose-escalation cohort. The paper covers the monotherapy dose-escalation part of the phase I ivuxolimab trial, which included N of about 50 patients. Partial responses occurred in three dose-escalation patients: two with cutaneous melanoma and one with hepatocellular carcinoma.

What the authors observed across the whole study: Which antigens the clonally expanded peripheral T cells were specific for was not determined. Low levels of normalized T-cell clonal expansion were also seen in some nonresponding patients. After ivuxolimab, CD8+ T cells had more expanded clones than CD4+ T cells on average. Clonal expansion of both CD4+ and CD8+ blood T cells was observed from baseline to week 6 at doses 0.1 to 3.0 mg/kg. In partial responders in the 0.1-3.0 mg/kg groups, normalized peripheral clonal expansion was found to be among the lowest, especially among CD8+ T cells.

Patients with a history of autoimmune disease or receiving systemic immunosuppression were excluded from the trial. Peripheral blood for TCR sequencing was collected from all dose cohorts at baseline, on cycle 4 day 1, and on cycle 7 day 1. The samples were drawn from a first-in-human, open-label, multicenter phase I dose-escalation trial of ivuxolimab. The trial enrolled adults with locally advanced or metastatic head and neck squamous cell, hepatocellular, melanoma or renal cell carcinoma. Before TCR sequencing, CD4+ T cells and CD8+ T cells from peripheral blood were sorted into separate populations. V gives up 4 bases and J gives up 8 bases, and the segment between their germline ends measures 21 bases. The CDR3 runs 15 amino acids, cysteine and phenylalanine included. Only the CDR3 DNA stays, 45 bases, in frame from base 1. The germline V gene provides CDR1 SGHRS and CDR2 YFSETQ. About this clone itself: Its antigen specificity is not known. Per-base qualities were not stored, and no clone one base away is much larger.

Genomic DNA was extracted from sorted cells for sequencing of the TCRbeta CDR3 region. The immunoSEQ Assay was used for sequencing of TCRbeta CDR3 regions. The table was pulled from immuneACCESS by TCRdb, which kept in-frame rearrangements only. Such tables lose some clones; where checked, under half of the loss comes from unresolved V genes, and the rest has no known cause. The sample has over 40,000 clones on record, around nine tenths of them singletons. The ten top clones hold roughly 3.5% of the sample. The receptor comes from an adult with an advanced solid tumor such as melanoma, head and neck, liver or kidney cancer. The specimen was CD4+ or CD8+ T cells sorted from blood, collected in a trial of the OX40 agonist ivuxolimab. The chain is assembled from TRBV5-1 and TRBJ1-2; a tentative D call is TRBD1 (5 bases match). The CDR3 region reads CASSPNGTGSIGYTF. The nucleotides read TGCGCCAGCAGCCCAAATGGGACTGGGTCCATCGGCTACACCTTC.